This T cell receptor (beta chain) was identified during a study of blood T cell repertoires in COVID-19. The CDR3 is 13 amino acids. Germline V gene lookup returns CDR1 GTSNPN and CDR2 SVGIG (reference sequence). Original data processing: Reference gene primer amplification gave nucleated cell count estimates. Libraries were prepared by immunoSEQ multiplex PCR; TCRdb keeps only in-frame clonotypes and omits some of them. V and J calls and clone size are given by that table; D and trimming were obtained from the DNA. The repertoire holds tens of thousands of clones, with approximately 88% as singletons. As for this clone: The junction does not match germline at one end; this may be a read error.

This clonotype was obtained from a man between 60 and 70 years old with COVID-19, enrolled during active disease. Sequencing was carried out using peripheral blood. The J gene is TRBJ1-1, the V gene TRBV30, with 7 bases matching TRBD1. Written as DNA, the CDR3 is TGTGCCTGGAGTCAACAGGGGAACCCTGAAGCTTTCTTT. This encodes CAWSQQGNPEAFF.